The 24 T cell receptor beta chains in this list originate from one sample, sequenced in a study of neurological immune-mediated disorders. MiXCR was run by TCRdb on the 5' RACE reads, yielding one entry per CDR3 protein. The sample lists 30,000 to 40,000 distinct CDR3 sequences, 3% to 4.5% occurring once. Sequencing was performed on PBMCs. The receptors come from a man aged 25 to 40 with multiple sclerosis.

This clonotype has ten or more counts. The CDR3: CSAPRTSGNEQFF. The CDR3 nucleotides are TGCAGTGCTCCCCGAACTAGCGGCAATGAGCAGTTCTTC. The genes are TRBV20-1 and TRBJ2-1, with 8 bases identical to TRBD2. Germline trimming cut 5 bases from V and 6 bases from J; bases unmatched to any gene: 6. CDR1 and CDR2 from the germline V gene are DFQATT and SNEGSKA (reference sequence). CDR3 length: 13 amino acids.

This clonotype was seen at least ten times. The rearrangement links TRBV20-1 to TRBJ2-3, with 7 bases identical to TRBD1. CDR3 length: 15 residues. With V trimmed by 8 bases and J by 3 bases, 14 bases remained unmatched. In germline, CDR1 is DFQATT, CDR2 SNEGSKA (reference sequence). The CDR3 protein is CSLQGTARVTDTQYF. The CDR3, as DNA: TGCAGTCTACAGGGGACGGCGCGCGTGACAGATACGCAGTATTTT.

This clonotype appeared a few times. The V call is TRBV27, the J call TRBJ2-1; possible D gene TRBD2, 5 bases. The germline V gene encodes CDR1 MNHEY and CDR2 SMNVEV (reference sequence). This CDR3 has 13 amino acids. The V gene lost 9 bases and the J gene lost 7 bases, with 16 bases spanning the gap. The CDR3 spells CARAPPRGNEQFF. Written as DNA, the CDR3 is TGTGCCAGGGCCCCCCCCCGGGGTAATGAGCAGTTCTTC.

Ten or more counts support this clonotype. The CDR3, as DNA: TGCAGTGCTTCGCGGAAGACTAGCTATTCCGCGAACACCGGGGAGCTGTTTTTT. Amino acids: CSASRKTSYSANTGELFF. The chain links TRBV20-1 to TRBJ2-2, with 7 bases fitting TRBD2. The CDR3 has 18 amino acids. From germline, CDR1 is DFQATT and CDR2 SNEGSKA (reference sequence). The junction had 15 bases not matched to a gene; V was cut back by 5 bases and J by 0 bases.

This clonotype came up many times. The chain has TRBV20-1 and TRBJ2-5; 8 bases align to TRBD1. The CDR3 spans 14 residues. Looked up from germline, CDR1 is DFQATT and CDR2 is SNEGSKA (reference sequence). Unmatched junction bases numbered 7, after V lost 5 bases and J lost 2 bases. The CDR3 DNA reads TGCAGTGCTCCGGACAGGGCGAATCAAGAGACCCAGTACTTC. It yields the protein CSAPDRANQETQYF.

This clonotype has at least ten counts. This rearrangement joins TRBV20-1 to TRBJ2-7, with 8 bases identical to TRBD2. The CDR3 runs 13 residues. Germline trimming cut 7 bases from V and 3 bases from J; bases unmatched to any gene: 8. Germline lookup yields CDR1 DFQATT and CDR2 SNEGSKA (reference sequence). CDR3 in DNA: TGCAGTGTCCCTCGGGCGGGGGGCTACGAGCAGTACTTC. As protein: CSVPRAGGYEQYF.

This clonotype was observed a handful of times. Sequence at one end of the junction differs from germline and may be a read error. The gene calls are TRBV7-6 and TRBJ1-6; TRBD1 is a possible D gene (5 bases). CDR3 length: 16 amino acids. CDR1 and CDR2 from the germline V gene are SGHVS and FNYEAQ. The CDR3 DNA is TGTGCCAGCAGCTTGGGTGGGGGTAACTATAATTCACCCCTCAACTTT. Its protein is CASSLGGGNYNSPLNF.

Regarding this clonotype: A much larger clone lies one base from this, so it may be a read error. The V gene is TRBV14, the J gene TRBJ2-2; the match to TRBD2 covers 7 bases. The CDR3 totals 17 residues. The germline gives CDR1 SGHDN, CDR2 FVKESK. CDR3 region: CVSSQDSQRGNTGELFF. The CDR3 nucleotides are TGTGTCAGCAGCCAAGATAGCCAGCGGGGAAACACCGGGGAGCTGTTTTTT. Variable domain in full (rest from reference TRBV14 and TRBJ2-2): EAGVTQFPSHSVIEKGQTVTLRCDPISGHDNLYWYRRVMGKEIKFLLHFVKESKQDESGMPNNRFLAERTGGTYSTLKVQPAELEDSGVYFCVSSQDSQRGNTGELFFGEGSRLTVL.

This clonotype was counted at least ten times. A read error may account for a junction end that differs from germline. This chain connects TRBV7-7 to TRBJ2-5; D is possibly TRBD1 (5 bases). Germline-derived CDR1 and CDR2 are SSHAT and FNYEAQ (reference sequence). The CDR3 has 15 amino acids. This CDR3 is CASSKTRGIQETQYF. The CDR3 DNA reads TGTGCTAGCAGCAAAACAAGGGGTATCCAAGAGACCCAGTACTTC.

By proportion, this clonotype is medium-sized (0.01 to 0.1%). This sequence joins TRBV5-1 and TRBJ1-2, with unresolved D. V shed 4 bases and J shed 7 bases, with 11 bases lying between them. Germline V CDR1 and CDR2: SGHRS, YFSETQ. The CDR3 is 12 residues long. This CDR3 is CASSEGSFGYTF. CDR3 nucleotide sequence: TGCGCCAGCAGCGAGGGATCCTTTGGCTACACCTTC.

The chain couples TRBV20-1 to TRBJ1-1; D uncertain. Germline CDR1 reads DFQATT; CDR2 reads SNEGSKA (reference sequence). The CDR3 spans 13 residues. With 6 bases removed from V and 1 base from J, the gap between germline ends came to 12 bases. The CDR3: CSAYDGRNTEAFF. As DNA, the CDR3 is TGCAGTGCCTACGACGGGAGGAACACTGAAGCTTTCTTT.

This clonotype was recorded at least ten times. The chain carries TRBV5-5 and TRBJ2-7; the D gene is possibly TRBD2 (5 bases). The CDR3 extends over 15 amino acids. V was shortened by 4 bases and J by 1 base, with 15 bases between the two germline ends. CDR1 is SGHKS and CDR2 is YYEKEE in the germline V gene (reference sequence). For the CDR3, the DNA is TGTGCCAGCAGCACATACCGGACGGGATCCTACGAGCAGTACTTC. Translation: CASSTYRTGSYEQYF.

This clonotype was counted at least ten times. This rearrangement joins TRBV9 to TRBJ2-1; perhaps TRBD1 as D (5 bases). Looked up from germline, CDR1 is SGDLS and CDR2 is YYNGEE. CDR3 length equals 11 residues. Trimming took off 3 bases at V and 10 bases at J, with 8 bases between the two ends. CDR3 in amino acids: CASSENREQFF. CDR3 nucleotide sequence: TGTGCCAGCAGCGAGAACAGGGAGCAGTTCTTC.

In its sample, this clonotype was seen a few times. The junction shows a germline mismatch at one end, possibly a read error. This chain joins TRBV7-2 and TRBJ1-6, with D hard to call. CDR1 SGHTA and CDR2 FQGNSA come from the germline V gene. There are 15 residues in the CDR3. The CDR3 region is CASSFIRVRNSPLHF. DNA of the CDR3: TGTGCCAGCAGCTTCATACGAGTGCGGAATTCACCCCTACACTTT. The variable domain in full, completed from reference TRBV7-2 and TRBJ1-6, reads GAGVSQSPSNKVTEKGKDVELRCDPISGHTALYWYRQSLGQGLEFLIYFQGNSAPDKSGLPSDRFSAERTGGSVSTLTIQRTQQEDSAVYLCASSFIRVRNSPLHFGNGTRLTVT.

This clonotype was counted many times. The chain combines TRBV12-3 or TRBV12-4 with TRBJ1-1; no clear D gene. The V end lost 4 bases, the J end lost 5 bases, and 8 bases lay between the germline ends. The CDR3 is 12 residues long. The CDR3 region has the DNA TGTGCCAGCAGTTCAAGACCGACTGAAGCTTTCTTT. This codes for CASSSRPTEAFF.

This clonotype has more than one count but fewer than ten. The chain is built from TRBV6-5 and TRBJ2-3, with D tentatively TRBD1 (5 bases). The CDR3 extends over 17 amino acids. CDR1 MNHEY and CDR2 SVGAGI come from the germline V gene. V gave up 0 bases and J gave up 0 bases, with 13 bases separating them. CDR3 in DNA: TGTGCCAGCAGTTACTCGGGAAGGGGAACTAGCACAGATACGCAGTATTTT. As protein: CASSYSGRGTSTDTQYF.

The CDR3 bases are TGTGCCAGCTCACCACAAGGAGTCACAGATACGCAGTATTTT. As protein: CASSPQGVTDTQYF. The chain carries TRBV18 and TRBJ2-3; D gene ambiguous. Looked up from germline, CDR1 is KGHSH and CDR2 is LQKENI. Trimming pared 1 base from V and 2 bases from J, leaving 7 bases between. The CDR3 sequence is 14 residues long.

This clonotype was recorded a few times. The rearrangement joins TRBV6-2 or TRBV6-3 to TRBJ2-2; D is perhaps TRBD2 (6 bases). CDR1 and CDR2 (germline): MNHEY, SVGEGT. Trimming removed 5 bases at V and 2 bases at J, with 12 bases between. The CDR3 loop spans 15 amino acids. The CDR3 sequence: CASSQGGDNTGELFF. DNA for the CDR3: TGTGCCAGCAGTCAAGGAGGGGACAACACCGGGGAGCTGTTTTTT.

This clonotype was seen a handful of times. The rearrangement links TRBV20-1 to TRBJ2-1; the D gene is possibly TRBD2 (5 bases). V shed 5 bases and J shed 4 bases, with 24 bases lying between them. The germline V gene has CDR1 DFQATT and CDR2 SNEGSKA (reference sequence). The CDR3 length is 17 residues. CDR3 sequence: CSAHSSVLAGKYNEQFF. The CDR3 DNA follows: TGCAGTGCTCACTCCAGCGTTCTCGCGGGTAAATACAATGAGCAGTTCTTC.

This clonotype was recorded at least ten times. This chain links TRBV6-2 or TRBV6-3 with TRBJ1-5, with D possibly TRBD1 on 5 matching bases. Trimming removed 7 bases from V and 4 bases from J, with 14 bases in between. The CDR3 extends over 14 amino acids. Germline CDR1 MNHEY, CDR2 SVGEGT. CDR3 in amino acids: CASKSGAENQPQHF. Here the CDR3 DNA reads TGTGCCAGCAAGTCTGGGGCGGAAAATCAGCCCCAGCATTTT.

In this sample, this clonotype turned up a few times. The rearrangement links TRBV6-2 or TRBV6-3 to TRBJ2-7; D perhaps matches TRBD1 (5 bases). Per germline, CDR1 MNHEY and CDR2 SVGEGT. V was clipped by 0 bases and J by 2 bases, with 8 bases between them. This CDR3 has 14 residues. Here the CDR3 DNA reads TGTGCCAGCAGTTACTCTCAGGGTGCCTACGAGCAGTACTTC. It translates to CASSYSQGAYEQYF.

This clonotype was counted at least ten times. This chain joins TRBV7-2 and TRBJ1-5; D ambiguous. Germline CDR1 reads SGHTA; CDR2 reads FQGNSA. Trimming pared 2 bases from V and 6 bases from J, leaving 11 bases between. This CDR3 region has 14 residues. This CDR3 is CASSLKFLGQPQHF. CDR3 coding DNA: TGTGCCAGCAGCTTAAAGTTCTTGGGTCAGCCCCAGCATTTT.

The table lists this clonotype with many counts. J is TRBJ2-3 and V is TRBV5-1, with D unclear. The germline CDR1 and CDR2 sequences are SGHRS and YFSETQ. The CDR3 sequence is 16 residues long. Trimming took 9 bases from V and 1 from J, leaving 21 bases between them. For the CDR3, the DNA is TGCGCCACAAGGGTTGACACGTCCAGACGCACAGATACGCAGTATTTT. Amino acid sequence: CATRVDTSRRTDTQYF. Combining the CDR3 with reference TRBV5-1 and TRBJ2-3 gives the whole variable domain KAGVTQTPRYLIKTRGQQVTLSCSPISGHRSVSWYQQTPGQGLQFLFEYFSETQRNKGNFPGRFSGRQFSNSRSEMNVSTLELGDSALYLCATRVDTSRRTDTQYFGPGTRLTVL.

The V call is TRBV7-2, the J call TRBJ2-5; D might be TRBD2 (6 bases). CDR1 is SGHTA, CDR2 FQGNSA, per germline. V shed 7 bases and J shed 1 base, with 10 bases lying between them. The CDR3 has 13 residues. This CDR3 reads CASKGTPQETQYF. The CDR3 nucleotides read TGTGCCAGCAAGGGGACTCCCCAAGAGACCCAGTACTTC.